This TCR beta chain was sequenced for a study of OX40 agonist ivuxolimab in advanced cancers. About the study: Patients were about 83% male with ages about 23 to 80, mean 60.

Notes on this clone: Its antigen is as yet unknown.

Whole-study findings and limits: Expanded clones belonging to CD8+ T cells outnumbered, on average, those of CD4+.

Sequenced by immunoSEQ multiplex PCR; TCRdb stores in-frame clones only, minus some. Among about 72,000 clones, about 87% were seen once, and the ten largest hold roughly 1%. The origin of this receptor is an adult with an advanced solid tumor such as melanoma, head and neck, liver or kidney cancer. The source was CD4+ or CD8+ T cells sorted from blood, collected in a trial of the OX40 agonist ivuxolimab.

The DNA for the CDR3 is TGCGCCAGCAGCCCGACAGGGACCTACGAGCAGTACTTC. Protein sequence: CASSPTGTYEQYF. V usage is TRBV10-1 and J usage is TRBJ2-7, with 7 positions matching TRBD1. The CDR3 covers 13 residues. The V gene end was trimmed by 6 bases and the J gene end by 2 bases; junction bases not matched to a gene: 4. Germline-derived CDR1 and CDR2 are WNHNN and SYGVQD (reference sequence).